This record looks at one T cell receptor beta chain sequence and its context. What antigen it recognizes has not been identified. Base qualities are missing; no much larger clone stands one base away. The source of the sample is a study of T cell responses to AZD1222 COVID-19 vaccine (dated by TCRdb to 2020 to 2023). Some background on the complete study: Because spike-specific TCR depth and breadth did not differ between the two schedules, AZD1222 recipients who got a second dose at roughly 4 weeks were pooled with those who got a second dose at roughly 12 weeks. TCR sequencing covered approximately 230 trial participants: 207 given two doses of AZD1222 and 26 given two doses of MenACWY control vaccine. Trial participants were enrolled by age into subgroups of 18-55, 56-69 and 70-plus years, and about 150, 27 and 61 TCR-sequenced participants, respectively, were included in these subgroups. Summary of the overall study and its limitations: Participants were mostly white British, with more females than males. The authors suggested clonal diversity may have been underestimated. Vaccine-associated CD4 TCRs spanned the whole spike protein, with dominant responses in regions 160-218 and 743-854. In the small 56-69-year group, the increase in depth fell short of significance, most likely because of low power. Conclusions about previously exposed vaccinees are limited, since just six AZD1222 recipients were seropositive for SARS-CoV-2 at baseline. Reportedly, close to half of the unique spike-specific TCRs recognized epitopes lying outside the regions that are mutated in the B.1.351 and B.1.1.7 variants. Spike-specific TCR breadth and depth rose significantly after two AZD1222 doses compared with day 0 and with MenACWY recipients. No day 14 peak-response samples were available, so repertoires were characterized only after the peak T cell response.

The time point label, as the study defines it: baseline before first vaccination. Vaccinee samples came from UK trials COV001 and COV002, including a single-blind randomized controlled phase 2/3 trial of AZD1222 (ChAdOx1 nCoV-19) in healthy adults. Trial participant PBMC samples were collected at day 0 and day 28 after the second dose for TCRbeta chain sequencing. The CDR3 regions of human TCRbeta chains were subjected to immunosequencing. Regarding the original processing steps: Repertoire TCRs were matched against a reference library of SARS-CoV-2-specific TCRs generated with the MIRA antigen-specificity platform. Breadth was defined as the fraction of unique TCRs that were SARS-CoV-2-associated, and depth was defined as the fraction of total T cells that were SARS-CoV-2-associated. Using the MIRA data, every spike-specific TCR was mapped to the spike region that the TCR reacted to and assigned to either a CD4 or a CD8 class. Log10-transformed breadth and depth values were compared by one-way ANOVA with Sidak's multiple comparisons tests. In TCRdb, the immuneACCESS table is reduced to in-frame sequences with V and J assigned. These tables do not hold every clone; where another copy was compared, an unresolved V gene accounts for under half, and the others remain unexplained. The V and J calls and clone size were taken over from that table, and D and trimming were inferred from the DNA. The sample table shows 90,000 to 110,000 clones, and about nine tenths are seen once. Approximately 5.2% of the sample belongs to the ten largest clones.

The CDR3 holds 14 amino acids from the cysteine to the phenylalanine. Of all the DNA, just the CDR3 is kept, 42 bases in frame from base 1. The germline V gene (reference sequence) specifies LGHDT as CDR1 and YNNKEL as CDR2. V loses 5 bases of germline sequence and J loses 3 bases, and the interval between the two ends is 11 bases. Material: peripheral blood, obtained on day 0 of AZD1222 vaccination. The chain joins TRBV3-1 (or the pseudogene TRBV3-2) to TRBJ2-1; TRBD2 could be the D gene, as 5 bases match. This receptor was obtained from an adult in good health. The CDR3 protein is CASSNGLLYNEQFF. The sequenced DNA is TGTGCCAGCAGCAATGGACTTCTCTACAATGAGCAGTTCTTC.